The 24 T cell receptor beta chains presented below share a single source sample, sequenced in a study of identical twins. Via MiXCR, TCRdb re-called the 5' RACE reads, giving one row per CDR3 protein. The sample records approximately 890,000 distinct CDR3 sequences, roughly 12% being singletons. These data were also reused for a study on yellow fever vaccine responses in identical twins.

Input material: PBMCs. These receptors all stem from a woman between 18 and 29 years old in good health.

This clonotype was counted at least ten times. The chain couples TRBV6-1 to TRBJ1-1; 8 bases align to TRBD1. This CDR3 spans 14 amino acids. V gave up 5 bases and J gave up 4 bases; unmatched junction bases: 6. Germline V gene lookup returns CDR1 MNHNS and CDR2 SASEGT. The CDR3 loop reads CASSPQGVGTEAFF. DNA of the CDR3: TGTGCCAGCAGTCCACAGGGGGTTGGCACTGAAGCTTTCTTT.

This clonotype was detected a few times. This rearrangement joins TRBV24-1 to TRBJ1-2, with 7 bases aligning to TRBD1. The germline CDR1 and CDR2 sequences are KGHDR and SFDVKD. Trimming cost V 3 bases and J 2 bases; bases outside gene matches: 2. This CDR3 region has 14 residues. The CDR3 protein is CATSDQQGNYGYTF. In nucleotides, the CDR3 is TGTGCCACCAGTGATCAACAGGGGAACTATGGCTACACCTTC.

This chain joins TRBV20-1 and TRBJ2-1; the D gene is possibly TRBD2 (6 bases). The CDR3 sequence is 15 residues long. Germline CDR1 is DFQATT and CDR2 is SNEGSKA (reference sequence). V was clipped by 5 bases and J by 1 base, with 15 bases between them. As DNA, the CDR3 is TGCAGTGCTCGACCCGGGGGTGCTTCCTACAATGAGCAGTTCTTC. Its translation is CSARPGGASYNEQFF.

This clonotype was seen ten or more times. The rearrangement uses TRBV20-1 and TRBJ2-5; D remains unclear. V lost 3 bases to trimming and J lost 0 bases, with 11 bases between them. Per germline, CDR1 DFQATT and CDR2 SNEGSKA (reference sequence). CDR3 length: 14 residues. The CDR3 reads CSASPLSNQETQYF. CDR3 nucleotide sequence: TGCAGTGCTAGCCCCCTGAGCAACCAAGAGACCCAGTACTTC.

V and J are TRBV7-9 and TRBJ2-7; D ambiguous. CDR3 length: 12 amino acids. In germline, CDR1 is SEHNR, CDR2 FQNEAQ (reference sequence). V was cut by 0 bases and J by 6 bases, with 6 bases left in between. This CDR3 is CASSLAYGEQYV. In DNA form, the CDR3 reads TGTGCCAGCAGCTTAGCGTACGGCGAGCAGTACGTC.

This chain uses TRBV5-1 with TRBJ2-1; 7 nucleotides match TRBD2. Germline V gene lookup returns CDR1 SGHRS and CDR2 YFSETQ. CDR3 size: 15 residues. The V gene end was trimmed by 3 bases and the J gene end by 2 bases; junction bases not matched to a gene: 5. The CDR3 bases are TGCGCCAGCAGCTCGGGAGGTTCTGCCTACAATGAGCAGTTCTTC. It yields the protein CASSSGGSAYNEQFF.

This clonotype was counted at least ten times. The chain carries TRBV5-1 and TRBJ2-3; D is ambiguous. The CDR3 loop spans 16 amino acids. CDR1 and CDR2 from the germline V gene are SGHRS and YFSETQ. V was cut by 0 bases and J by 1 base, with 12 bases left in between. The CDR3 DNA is TGCGCCAGCAGCTTGGACGACCCCTGGGGCACAGATACGCAGTATTTT. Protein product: CASSLDDPWGTDTQYF.

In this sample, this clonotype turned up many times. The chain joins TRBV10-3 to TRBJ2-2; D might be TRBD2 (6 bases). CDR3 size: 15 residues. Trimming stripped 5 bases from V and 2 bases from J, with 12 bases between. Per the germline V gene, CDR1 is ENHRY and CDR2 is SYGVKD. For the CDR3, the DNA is TGTGCCATCAGTAACCGGGAGCCCAACACCGGGGAGCTGTTTTTT. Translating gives CAISNREPNTGELFF.

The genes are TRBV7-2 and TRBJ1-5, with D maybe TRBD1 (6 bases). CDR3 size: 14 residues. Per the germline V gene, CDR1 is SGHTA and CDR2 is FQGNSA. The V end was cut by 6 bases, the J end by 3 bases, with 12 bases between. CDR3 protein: CASRETGPNQPQHF. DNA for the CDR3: TGTGCCAGCAGGGAAACAGGGCCCAATCAGCCCCAGCATTTT.

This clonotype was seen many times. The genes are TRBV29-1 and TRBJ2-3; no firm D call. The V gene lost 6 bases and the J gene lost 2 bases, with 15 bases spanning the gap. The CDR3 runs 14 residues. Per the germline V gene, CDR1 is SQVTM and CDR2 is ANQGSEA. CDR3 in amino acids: CSVGKGSTTDTQYF. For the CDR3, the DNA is TGCAGCGTGGGAAAAGGGTCCACCACAGATACGCAGTATTTT.

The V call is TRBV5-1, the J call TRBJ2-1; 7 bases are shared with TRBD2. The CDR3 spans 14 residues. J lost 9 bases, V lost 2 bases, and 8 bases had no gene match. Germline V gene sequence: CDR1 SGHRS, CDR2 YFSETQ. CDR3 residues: CASSFERGEREQFF. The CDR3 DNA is TGCGCCAGCAGCTTTGAGCGGGGTGAGCGTGAGCAGTTCTTC.

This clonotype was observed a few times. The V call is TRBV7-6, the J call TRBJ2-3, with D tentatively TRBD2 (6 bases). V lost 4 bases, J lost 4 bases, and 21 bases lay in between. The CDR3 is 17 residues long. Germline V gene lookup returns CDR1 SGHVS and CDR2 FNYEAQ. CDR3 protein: CASSSIGGNSPPDTQYF. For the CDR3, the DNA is TGTGCCAGCAGCTCCATTGGAGGGAATTCCCCCCCAGATACGCAGTATTTT.

Here the CDR3 reads CASSLVGIPNYEQYF. The CDR3, as DNA: TGTGCCAGCAGCTTGGTTGGGATACCAAACTACGAGCAGTACTTC. The chain carries TRBV5-5 and TRBJ2-7; D gene ambiguous. Germline V lookup: CDR1 SGHKS, CDR2 YYEKEE (reference sequence). Trimming left V 0 bases short and J 3 bases short, with 13 bases between. The CDR3 has 15 residues.

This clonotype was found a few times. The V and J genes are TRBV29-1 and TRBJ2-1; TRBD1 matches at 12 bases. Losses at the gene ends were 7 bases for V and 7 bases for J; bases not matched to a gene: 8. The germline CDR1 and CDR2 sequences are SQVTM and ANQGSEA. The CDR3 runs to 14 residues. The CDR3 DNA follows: TGCAGCGCACGAAGGGACAGGGGGCCGAATGAGCAGTTCTTC. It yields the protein CSARRDRGPNEQFF.

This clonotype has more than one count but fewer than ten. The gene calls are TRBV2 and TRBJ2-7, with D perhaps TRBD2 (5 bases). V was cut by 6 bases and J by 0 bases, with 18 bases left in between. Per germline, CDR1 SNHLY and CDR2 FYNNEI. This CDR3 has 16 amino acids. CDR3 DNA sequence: TGTGCCAGCAGGTCGAGTCTAGCACCTAGCTCCTACGAGCAGTACGTC. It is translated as CASRSSLAPSSYEQYV.

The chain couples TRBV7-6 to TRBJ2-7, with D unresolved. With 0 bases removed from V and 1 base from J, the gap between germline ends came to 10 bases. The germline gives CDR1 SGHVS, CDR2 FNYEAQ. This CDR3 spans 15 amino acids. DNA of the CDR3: TGTGCCAGCAGCTTAGCTTACATGGGGTCCTACGAGCAGTACTTC. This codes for CASSLAYMGSYEQYF.

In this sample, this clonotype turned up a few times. For the CDR3, the DNA is TGTGCCAGCAGCCTTTATTCGGTTGGACCCCGTGAAGCTTTCTTT. Amino acid sequence: CASSLYSVGPREAFF. The chain recombines TRBV5-6 with TRBJ1-1; D gene uncertain. Germline lookup yields CDR1 SGHDT and CDR2 YYEEEE. V lost 4 bases and J 7 bases, leaving 20 bases between the germline ends. The CDR3 length is 15 residues.

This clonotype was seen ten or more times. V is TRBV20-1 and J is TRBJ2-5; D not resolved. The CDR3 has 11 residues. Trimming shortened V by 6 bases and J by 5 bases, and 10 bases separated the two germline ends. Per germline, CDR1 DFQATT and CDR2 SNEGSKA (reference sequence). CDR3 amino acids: CSARPEETQYF. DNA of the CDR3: TGCAGTGCCCGACCCGAGGAGACCCAGTACTTC.

As DNA, the CDR3 is TGTGCCAGCAGTTTAATTCAGGATAATTCACCCCTCCACTTT. This gives the protein CASSLIQDNSPLHF. The chain couples TRBV27 to TRBJ1-6; no definite D call. Deletions cut 2 bases from V and 5 bases from J, with 7 bases between. CDR1 is MNHEY and CDR2 is SMNVEV in the germline V gene (reference sequence). The CDR3 is 14 amino acids.

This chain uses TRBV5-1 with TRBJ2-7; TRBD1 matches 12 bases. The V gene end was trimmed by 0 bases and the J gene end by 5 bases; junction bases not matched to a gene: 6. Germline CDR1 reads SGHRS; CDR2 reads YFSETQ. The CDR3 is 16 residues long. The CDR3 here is CASSLGSGTGGNEQYF. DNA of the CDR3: TGCGCCAGCAGCTTGGGGTCCGGGACAGGGGGCAACGAGCAGTACTTC.

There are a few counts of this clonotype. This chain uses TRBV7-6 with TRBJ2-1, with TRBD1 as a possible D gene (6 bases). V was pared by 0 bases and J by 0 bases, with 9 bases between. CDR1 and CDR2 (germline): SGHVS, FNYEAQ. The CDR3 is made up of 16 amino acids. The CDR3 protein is CASSLAHRDSYNEQFF. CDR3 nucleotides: TGTGCCAGCAGCTTAGCACACAGGGACTCCTACAATGAGCAGTTCTTC.

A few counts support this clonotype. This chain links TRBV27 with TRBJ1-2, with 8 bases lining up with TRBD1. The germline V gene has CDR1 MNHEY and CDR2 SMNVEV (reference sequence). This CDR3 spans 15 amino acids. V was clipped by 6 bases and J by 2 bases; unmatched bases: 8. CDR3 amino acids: CASSPGTGSNYGYTF. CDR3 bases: TGTGCCAGCAGCCCCGGGACAGGATCGAACTATGGCTACACCTTC.

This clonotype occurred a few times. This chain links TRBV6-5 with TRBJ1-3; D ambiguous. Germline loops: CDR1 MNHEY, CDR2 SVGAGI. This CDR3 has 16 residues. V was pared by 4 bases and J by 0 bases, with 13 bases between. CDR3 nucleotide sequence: TGTGCCAGCAGTTCTGGTTTAGTGGGCTCTGGAAACACCATATATTTT. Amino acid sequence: CASSSGLVGSGNTIYF.

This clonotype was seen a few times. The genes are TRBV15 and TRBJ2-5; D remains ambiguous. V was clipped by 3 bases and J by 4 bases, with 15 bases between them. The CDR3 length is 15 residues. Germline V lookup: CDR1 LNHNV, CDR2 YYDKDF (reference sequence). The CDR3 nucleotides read TGTGCCACCAGCAGCGACTTAAACATAGGAGAGACCCAGTACTTC. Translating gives CATSSDLNIGETQYF.